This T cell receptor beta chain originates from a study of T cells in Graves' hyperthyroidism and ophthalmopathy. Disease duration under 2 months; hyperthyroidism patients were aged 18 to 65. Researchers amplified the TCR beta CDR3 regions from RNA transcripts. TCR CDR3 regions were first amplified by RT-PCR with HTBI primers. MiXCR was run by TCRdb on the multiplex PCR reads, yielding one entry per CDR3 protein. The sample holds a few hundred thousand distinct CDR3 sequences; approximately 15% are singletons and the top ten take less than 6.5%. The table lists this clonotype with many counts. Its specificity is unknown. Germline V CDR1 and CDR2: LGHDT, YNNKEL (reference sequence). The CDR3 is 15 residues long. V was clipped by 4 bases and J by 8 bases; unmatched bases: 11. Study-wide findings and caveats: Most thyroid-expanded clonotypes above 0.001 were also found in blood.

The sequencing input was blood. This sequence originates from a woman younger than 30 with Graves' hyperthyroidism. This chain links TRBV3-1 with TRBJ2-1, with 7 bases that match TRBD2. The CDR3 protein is CASSPSGGSIYEQFF. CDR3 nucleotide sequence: TGTGCCAGCAGCCCCTCGGGCGGGAGTATCTATGAGCAGTTCTTC.